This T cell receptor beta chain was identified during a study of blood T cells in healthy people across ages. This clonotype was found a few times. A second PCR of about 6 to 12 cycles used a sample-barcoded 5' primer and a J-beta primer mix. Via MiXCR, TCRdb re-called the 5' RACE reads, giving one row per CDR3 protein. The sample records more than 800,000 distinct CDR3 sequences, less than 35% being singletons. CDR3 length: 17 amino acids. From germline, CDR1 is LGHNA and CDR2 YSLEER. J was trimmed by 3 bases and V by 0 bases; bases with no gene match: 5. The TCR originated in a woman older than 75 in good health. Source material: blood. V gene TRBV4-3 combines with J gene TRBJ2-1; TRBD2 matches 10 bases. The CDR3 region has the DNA TGCGCCAGCAGCCAAGATGCTAGCGGGGGATTCTACAATGAGCAGTTCTTC. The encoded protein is CASSQDASGGFYNEQFF.